The rows below give T cell receptor beta chains drawn from one sample of a study of Tregs in tolerant kidney transplant recipients. The repertoire was sequenced with immunoSEQ multiplex PCR; TCRdb's copy has only in-frame clones and lacks some. The sample consists of about 73,000 clones, 98% of them appearing once. The material was CD4+ T cells from blood, obtained before the transplant. The receptor source for this set is a human donor who received a combined kidney and bone marrow transplant. Both conserved end residues are part of each CDR3. A D gene is named only where the DNA matches it firmly. Only part of the rows carry a size: once, few, many, or a class if the clone is expanded.

NA	NA	TRBV4-2	TRBJ2-3	CASSQDSSTDTQYF	TGTGCCAGCAGCCAAGACAGTAGCACAGATACGCAGTATTTT
once	TRBD2	TRBV4-1	TRBJ2-1	CASSQVDLGLAAYNEQFF	TGCGCCAGCAGCCAAGTCGATTTAGGACTAGCGGCCTACAATGAGCAGTTCTTC
NA	NA	TRBV7-2	TRBJ1-5	CASSLVRGQPQHF	TGTGCCAGCAGCTTAGTCCGGGGTCAGCCCCAGCATTTT
NA	NA	TRBV2	TRBJ1-5	CASEQKYSNQPQHF	TGTGCCAGCGAACAGAAGTATAGCAATCAGCCCCAGCATTTT
NA	TRBD2	TRBV5-4	TRBJ2-2	CASSRGLAGYPWGGGELFF	TGTGCCAGCAGCCGCGGACTAGCGGGTTACCCTTGGGGAGGCGGGGAGCTGTTTTTT
NA	TRBD1	TRBV29-1	TRBJ2-7	CSVEDRGHSYEQYF	TGCAGCGTGGAAGACAGGGGTCATTCCTACGAGCAGTACTTC
NA	NA	TRBV11-3	TRBJ2-3	CASSPRVTDTQYF	TGTGCCAGCAGCCCCCGAGTGACAGATACGCAGTATTTT
NA	NA	TRBV4-1	TRBJ1-1	CASSQKSTGTNTEAFF	TGCGCCAGCAGCCAAAAATCGACAGGTACGAACACTGAAGCTTTCTTT
NA	NA	TRBV19	TRBJ2-3	CASSTGTSTDTQYF	TGTGCCAGTAGTACCGGGACTAGCACAGATACGCAGTATTTT
NA	TRBD1	TRBV4-3	TRBJ2-1	CASSSVPRGNEQFF	TGCGCCAGCAGCTCTGTCCCCAGGGGGAATGAGCAGTTCTTC
NA	NA	TRBV7-3	TRBJ2-1	CASSLAGNYNEQFF	TGTGCCAGCAGCTTAGCGGGGAATTACAATGAGCAGTTCTTC
NA	NA	TRBV15	TRBJ1-2	CATSRIEVYGYTF	TGTGCCACCAGCAGAATAGAGGTTTATGGCTACACCTTC
NA	NA	TRBV2	TRBJ2-6	CASKRQGANVLTF	TGTGCCAGCAAACGACAGGGGGCCAACGTCCTGACTTTC
NA	NA	TRBV7-2	TRBJ1-4	CASSLKRGEGKLFF	TGTGCCAGCAGCCTCAAGCGGGGGGAGGGAAAACTGTTTTTT
NA	NA	TRBV7-8	TRBJ2-2	CASFIRGILNTGELFF	TGTGCCAGCTTCATAAGGGGGATTTTGAACACCGGGGAGCTGTTTTTT
NA	NA	TRBV5-1	TRBJ2-4	CASPAGENIQYF	TGCGCCAGCCCTGCGGGTGAAAACATTCAGTACTTC
NA	NA	TRBV25-1	TRBJ2-7	CASSELTGSYEQYF	TGTGCCAGCAGTGAATTAACAGGTTCCTACGAGCAGTACTTC
NA	TRBD1	TRBV6-7	TRBJ1-2	CASTGTGGHGYTF	TGTGCCAGCACCGGGACAGGGGGTCATGGCTACACCTTC
NA	TRBD2	TRBV7-9	TRBJ2-4	CASSLEGAGAYKNIQYF	TGTGCCAGCAGCTTAGAAGGAGCGGGGGCCTACAAAAACATTCAGTACTTC
NA	NA	TRBV21-1	TRBJ1-6	CASSNTGSPKYNSPLHF	TGTGCCAGCAGCAACACAGGGAGTCCTAAGTATAATTCACCCCTCCACTTT
NA	TRBD1	TRBV11-2	TRBJ2-1	CASSLWDRRKQFF	TGTGCCAGCAGCTTATGGGACAGGCGTAAGCAGTTCTTC
NA	NA	TRBV4-1	TRBJ1-4	CASSQSFPATNEKLFF	TGCGCCAGCAGCCAATCGTTTCCAGCAACTAATGAAAAACTGTTTTTT
NA	NA	TRBV6-5	TRBJ2-7	CAIQQAGTYEQYF	TGTGCCATCCAACAAGCAGGGACCTACGAGCAGTACTTC
NA	NA	TRBV28	TRBJ1-1	CASSFPYRDIMNTEAFF	TGTGCCAGCAGTTTCCCATACCGGGACATCATGAACACTGAAGCTTTCTTT
NA	NA	TRBV29-1	TRBJ2-1	CSVDEMGQLNEQFF	TGCAGCGTTGATGAAATGGGACAACTAAATGAGCAGTTCTTC
once	TRBD1	TRBV9	TRBJ1-5	CASSAKDRVNQPQHF	TGTGCCAGCAGCGCGAAGGACAGGGTGAATCAGCCCCAGCATTTT
NA	TRBD1	TRBV28	TRBJ1-3	CASKTGDVTGNTIYF	TGTGCCAGCAAAACAGGGGATGTAACTGGAAACACCATATATTTT
NA	NA	TRBV7-9	TRBJ1-5	CASSLSGNQPQHF	TGTGCCAGCAGCTTATCGGGCAATCAGCCCCAGCATTTT
NA	TRBD1	TRBV11-2	TRBJ2-7	CASSPIGRRQGATYEQYF	TGTGCCAGCAGCCCGATCGGTCGGCGACAGGGGGCTACCTACGAGCAGTACTTC
NA	NA	TRBV6-5	TRBJ1-1	CASSPRRGDTEAFF	TGTGCCAGCAGTCCCCGCCGGGGGGACACTGAAGCTTTCTTT
NA	TRBD1	TRBV5-8	TRBJ2-3	CASSFGTGFSDTQYF	TGTGCCAGCAGCTTCGGGACAGGGTTTTCAGATACGCAGTATTTT
NA	TRBD1	TRBV7-6	TRBJ2-3	CASSLLRTGSDTQYF	TGTGCCAGCAGCTTACTCCGGACAGGGTCCGATACGCAGTATTTT
NA	TRBD1	TRBV16	TRBJ1-1	CASSPGTGNWNTEAFF	TGTGCCAGCAGCCCCGGGACAGGGAATTGGAACACTGAAGCTTTCTTT
NA	NA	TRBV6-5	TRBJ1-1	CASSYSPRTKTFF	TGTGCCAGCAGTTACTCACCCCGGACTAAAACTTTCTTT
NA	NA	TRBV5-1	TRBJ1-6	CASSLRNVQGLNNSPLHF	TGCGCCAGCAGCTTGCGGAACGTTCAGGGTCTAAATAATTCACCCCTCCACTTT
NA	NA	TRBV4-3	TRBJ2-7	CASSQDVVFSGYEQYF	TGCGCCAGCAGCCAAGATGTTGTTTTTTCGGGCTACGAGCAGTACTTC
NA	TRBD2	TRBV14	TRBJ2-5	CASSQNGGARQETQYF	TGTGCCAGCAGCCAAAACGGGGGGGCGAGGCAAGAGACCCAGTACTTC
NA	TRBD1	TRBV7-8	TRBJ1-2	CASSGTGGYYGYTF	TGTGCCAGCAGCGGGACAGGGGGCTACTATGGCTACACCTTC
NA	NA	TRBV7-9	TRBJ2-6	CASSLVVIRQGSGANVLTF	TGTGCCAGCAGCTTAGTAGTTATCCGGCAGGGCTCTGGGGCCAACGTCCTGACTTTC
NA	NA	TRBV12-5	TRBJ2-3	CASGVSVSPYTDTQYF	TGTGCTAGTGGCGTTTCAGTTTCTCCATACACAGATACGCAGTATTTT
NA	NA	TRBV7-9	TRBJ1-2	CASSLQGRDGYTF	TGTGCCAGCAGCTTACAGGGGCGGGATGGCTACACCTTC
NA	TRBD1	TRBV7-2	TRBJ1-5	CASSAGQGNQPQHF	TGTGCCAGCAGCGCGGGACAGGGGAATCAGCCCCAGCATTTT
NA	TRBD2	TRBV9	TRBJ2-7	CASSVTSGESYEQYF	TGTGCCAGCAGCGTCACTAGCGGGGAATCCTACGAGCAGTACTTC
once	NA	TRBV9	TRBJ1-2	CASSERPGSGYTF	TGTGCCAGCAGCGAGCGTCCGGGAAGTGGCTACACCTTC
NA	TRBD1	TRBV5-1	TRBJ2-7	CASSFRDRERYEQYF	TGCGCCAGCAGCTTCCGGGACAGGGAACGGTACGAGCAGTACTTC
NA	NA	TRBV7-3	TRBJ2-7	CASSPRGESSYEQYF	TGTGCCAGCAGCCCCCGGGGTGAGAGCTCCTACGAGCAGTACTTC
NA	NA	TRBV19	TRBJ2-2	CASSILVPGELFF	TGTGCCAGTAGTATACTAGTGCCCGGGGAGCTGTTTTTT
NA	NA	TRBV6-1	TRBJ2-5	CASTRWRETQYF	TGTGCCAGCACTCGATGGAGAGAGACCCAGTACTTC
once	NA	TRBV11-2	TRBJ2-7	CASSSGQGGAGSYEQYF	TGTGCCAGCAGCTCAGGACAGGGAGGGGCTGGCTCCTACGAGCAGTACTTC
NA	NA	TRBV5-1	TRBJ2-1	CASSLTGEYNEQFF	TGCGCCAGCAGCTTGACCGGGGAGTACAATGAGCAGTTCTTC
NA	NA	TRBV28	TRBJ1-2	CASTTGNYGYTF	TGTGCCAGCACCACCGGGAACTATGGCTACACCTTC
NA	NA	TRBV28	TRBJ1-1	CASTLRLYTEAFF	TGTGCCAGCACCTTGAGGTTGTACACTGAAGCTTTCTTT